This TCR beta chain stems from a study of tumor and adjacent non-tumor tissue in lung cancer (dated by TCRdb to 2017 to 2018). Regarding the research as a whole: Of the cohort, 12 patients had adenocarcinoma, 2 had squamous cell carcinoma and 1 had small cell lung cancer. The approximately 15 enrolled patients, of whom roughly 10 were men and 5 were women, were aged about 30 to 80 years and were diagnosed with TNM stage I to III disease. Sequencing generated a total of 125,075,908 productive TCRbeta reads, averaging approximately 3.8 million reads per sample. Using bulk TCRbeta repertoires from over 14 lung cancer patients, the study set lung tumor tissue side by side with matched distant non-tumor lung tissue. Around 31 paired specimens, one tumor and one normal lung sample per patient, were profiled by TCRbeta CDR3 sequencing.

About this clonotype itself: What antigen it recognizes has not been identified. Sequence at one end of the junction differs from germline and may be a read error.

Taken from the germline V gene, the CDR1 and CDR2 loops are MNHEY and SVGEGT. Including the terminal cysteine and phenylalanine, the CDR3 comprises 17 residues. Just CDR3 DNA is preserved here, 51 bases in frame from base 1. Results and caveats for the whole study, not just this receptor: TCR diversity was significantly higher in younger patients, and higher tumor TCR diversity was associated with shorter overall and disease-free survival. The cohort had only approximately 16 patients, and the authors noted that larger samples and more detailed clinical data are needed. The top 100 clones made up a significantly larger cumulative share of the repertoire in normal lung than in tumor tissue. Peripheral blood was not sequenced, so blood TCRbeta repertoires were not examined in the lung cancer patients of the study. The sequencing platform is not named in the methods, and unique molecular identifiers are not mentioned. Tumor tissue showed significantly greater TCR diversity (inverse Simpson) than normal lung tissue (approximately 400 vs 170, P = 0.0075, Mann-Whitney U test).

Libraries were prepared through multiplex PCR. For sequencing, an Illumina HiSeq 2500 was employed. Following protocols modified from ARM-PCR, the researchers constructed TCRbeta libraries through three rounds of nested PCR with primers (Table S4). Before sequencing, PCR products in the 200-500 bp range were cut out of the gel and cleaned up using the QIAquick gel extraction kit. The paper's processing steps were these. Trimmomatic was used to clean the reads, FLASH was used to merge the reads into complete CDR3 sequences, and MiTCR was used to assign the reads to V(D)J germline segments. VDJtools was used to compute clonal diversity as the inverse Simpson's index. Productive reads were defined as in-frame sequences without a premature stop codon. The public reads were run again by TCRdb, first through fastp at Q25 and then through MiXCR, and only productive beta chains were kept. Every entry covers one CDR3 protein and lists the most common genes and DNA from its rows. For this entry, the V and J calls and clone size follow TCRdb and not the study's own pipeline. This sample has approximately 100,000 distinct CDR3 sequences in its table, and approximately 60% of those were observed once. Of the sample, roughly 19% is held by the ten largest clones.

RNA was isolated from bulk, unsorted tissue, and RNA quality was assessed with a NanoDrop ND-1000 and an Agilent 2100. Distant non-tumor tissue taken more than 3 cm from the tumor edge was used as the normal lung sample. Newly diagnosed lung cancer patients without prior chemotherapy who had been admitted for thoracic surgery in China between August and November 2014 were enrolled as donors. The study excluded patients who had received radiotherapy or chemotherapy before or who had another cancer at the same time. Pieces of surgical tissue measuring about 1-2 cm3 were kept in RNAlater solution and stored at -80 degrees C until use.

The sample taken for sequencing was distant non-tumor lung tissue. The origin of this receptor is a man aged 30 to 45 with non-small cell lung cancer. The sequence is built from TRBV6-2 or TRBV6-3 and TRBJ2-7; the D gene is perhaps TRBD1, from 7 matching bases. The CDR3 reads as follows: CASSHPSNRGRRDDQYF. The DNA reads TGTGCCAGCAGTCATCCCTCCAACAGGGGCAGGAGGGACGATCAGTACTTC.